The 16 T cell receptor beta chains presented below share a single source sample, sequenced in a study of blood T cell repertoires in COVID-19. The assay was immunoSEQ multiplex PCR, and TCRdb's table has in-frame clones only and misses some. Of about 120,000 clones listed, around 86% are singletons. Sequenced input: peripheral blood. The source of these receptors is a man older than 75 with acute or convalescent COVID-19.

This chain links TRBV9 with TRBJ2-7; TRBD2 matches at 12 bases. The CDR3 is 14 amino acids. Germline V lookup: CDR1 SGDLS, CDR2 YYNGEE. V lost 2 bases to trimming and J lost 6 bases; unmatched junction nucleotides: 3. The CDR3 nucleotides are TGTGCCAGCAGCGTGACTAGCGGGAGCGGCGAGCAGTACTTC. Translated, it gives CASSVTSGSGEQYF.

This sequence joins TRBV28 and TRBJ1-1; D is uncertain. Trimming stripped 2 bases from V and 1 base from J, with 8 bases between. Germline loops: CDR1 MDHEN, CDR2 SYDVKM. The CDR3 consists of 14 residues. CDR3 in amino acids: CASSLMGWNTEAFF. The CDR3 DNA reads TGTGCCAGCAGTTTAATGGGCTGGAACACTGAAGCTTTCTTT.

In its sample, this clone was seen a few times. V is TRBV27 and J is TRBJ2-7; no clear D gene. Germline loops: CDR1 MNHEY, CDR2 SMNVEV (reference sequence). The CDR3 has 14 amino acids. Trimming cost V 5 bases and J 5 bases, with 16 bases left between them. The CDR3 is CASSRSAGNHEQYF. The CDR3 DNA follows: TGTGCCAGCAGTCGATCCGCAGGAAACCACGAGCAGTACTTC.

This chain joins TRBV5-1 and TRBJ2-3, with D perhaps matching TRBD1 (6 bases). Looked up from germline, CDR1 is SGHRS and CDR2 is YFSETQ. The CDR3 runs to 14 residues. Trimming took 0 bases from V and 2 from J, leaving 7 bases between them. CDR3 nucleotide sequence: TGCGCCAGCAGCTTGGGACAGGTCACAGATACGCAGTATTTT. It yields the protein CASSLGQVTDTQYF.

This clone was found a few times. The CDR3: CASSYGEQGTEAFF. DNA for the CDR3: TGTGCCAGCAGTTACGGGGAACAGGGCACTGAAGCTTTCTTT. This chain joins TRBV6-5 and TRBJ1-1; D is perhaps TRBD1 (6 bases). CDR3 length: 14 residues. The V end was cut by 2 bases, the J end by 4 bases, with 11 bases between. The germline CDR1 and CDR2 sequences are MNHEY and SVGAGI.

The J gene is TRBJ2-1, the V gene TRBV10-3; 8 bases align to TRBD2. With 3 bases clipped from V and 4 bases from J, the junction kept 14 bases outside the gene matches. The CDR3 extends over 18 amino acids. Germline lookup yields CDR1 ENHRY and CDR2 SYGVKD. CDR3 loop: CAISEAAGVTPPYNEQFF. The CDR3 DNA reads TGTGCCATCAGTGAAGCAGCGGGAGTCACCCCACCTTACAATGAGCAGTTCTTC.

DNA of the CDR3: TGTGCCAGCAGCGTACACACAAGGAACACTGAAGCTTTCTTT. This gives the protein CASSVHTRNTEAFF. The chain carries TRBV7-2 and TRBJ1-1; D is uncertain. V dropped 5 bases and J dropped 1 base, with 11 bases sitting between them. This CDR3 is built from 14 residues. CDR1 and CDR2 from the germline V gene are SGHTA and FQGNSA. The whole variable domain, remainder taken from reference TRBV7-2 and TRBJ1-1, is GAGVSQSPSNKVTEKGKDVELRCDPISGHTALYWYRQSLGQGLEFLIYFQGNSAPDKSGLPSDRFSAERTGGSVSTLTIQRTQQEDSAVYLCASSVHTRNTEAFFGQGTRLTVV.

The chain links TRBV10-3 to TRBJ1-2, with TRBD1 as a possible D gene (5 bases). The CDR3 runs to 12 residues. CDR1 is ENHRY, CDR2 SYGVKD, per germline. The germline V and J ends were trimmed by 2 bases and 5 bases, with 6 bases remaining between them. Written as DNA, the CDR3 is TGTGCCATCAGTGAGGGGGGGTATGGCTACACCTTC. This gives the protein CAISEGGYGYTF.

This clone appeared a single time. The V call is TRBV18, the J call TRBJ1-5, with a weak D call TRBD1 (5 bases). The CDR3 consists of 15 residues. From germline, CDR1 is KGHSH and CDR2 LQKENI. The germline V and J ends were trimmed by 2 bases and 4 bases, with 12 bases remaining between them. The CDR3 nucleotides read TGTGCCAGCTCACCAGGGCAGGGCCTGAATCAGCCCCAGCATTTT. Encoded protein: CASSPGQGLNQPQHF.

This clone was detected only once. J is TRBJ2-7 and V is TRBV18, with 8 positions matching TRBD1. With V trimmed by 3 bases and J by 4 bases, 11 bases remained unmatched. CDR3 length: 16 amino acids. CDR1 and CDR2 (germline): KGHSH, LQKENI. The CDR3 nucleotides read TGTGCCAGCTCACCCATCGGACAGGGAAAATCATACGAGCAGTACTTC. As protein: CASSPIGQGKSYEQYF.

The chain is built from TRBV14 and TRBJ2-1; 8 nucleotides line up with TRBD2. Germline V lookup: CDR1 SGHDN, CDR2 FVKESK. With 0 bases clipped from V and 7 bases from J, the junction kept 11 bases outside the gene matches. This CDR3 spans 17 amino acids. CDR3 DNA: TGTGCCAGCAGCCAAGATCTGCCGGGAGGGCCGGAGAATGAGCAGTTCTTC. Its translation is CASSQDLPGGPENEQFF.

The chain recombines TRBV19 with TRBJ1-6; TRBD1 matches 8 bases. Unmatched junction bases numbered 7, after V lost 5 bases and J lost 7 bases. Germline V gene sequence: CDR1 LNHDA, CDR2 SQIVND (reference sequence). This CDR3 has 15 residues. CDR3 protein: CASSRIRQGNSPLHF. In DNA form, the CDR3 reads TGTGCCAGTAGTCGTATACGACAGGGGAATTCACCCCTCCACTTT.

V is TRBV3-1 (or the pseudogene TRBV3-2) and J is TRBJ1-5, with TRBD1 as a possible D gene (6 bases). Germline V gene sequence: CDR1 LGHDT, CDR2 YNNKEL (reference sequence). V was pared by 4 bases and J by 1 base, with 11 bases between. The CDR3 totals 15 residues. The CDR3 reads CASSLTQGSNQPQHF. For the CDR3, the DNA is TGTGCCAGCAGCCTTACGCAGGGGAGCAATCAGCCCCAGCATTTT.

In its sample, this clone was seen a few times. This rearrangement joins TRBV5-6 to TRBJ2-4; 7 bases are shared with TRBD2. The CDR3 is 14 residues long. The junction had 4 bases not matched to a gene; V was cut back by 1 base and J by 6 bases. The V gene's germline CDR1 is SGHDT and CDR2 YYEEEE. The CDR3 coding sequence is TGTGCCAGCAGCTTGCGGGGGGAGAGAAACATTCAGTACTTC. Amino acids: CASSLRGERNIQYF. The variable domain in full, with the rest retrieved from reference TRBV5-6 and TRBJ2-4, is DAGVTQSPTHLIKTRGQQVTLRCSPKSGHDTVSWYQQALGQGPQFIFQYYEEEERQRGNFPDRFSGHQFPNYSSELNVNALLLGDSALYLCASSLRGERNIQYFGAGTRLSVL.

CDR3 loop: CASSMKGRDQPQHF. The CDR3 DNA reads as TGTGCCAGTAGTATGAAGGGGAGGGATCAGCCCCAGCATTTT. This chain uses TRBV19 with TRBJ1-5; D is possibly TRBD1 (5 bases). Looked up from germline, CDR1 is LNHDA and CDR2 is SQIVND (reference sequence). V shed 3 bases and J shed 5 bases, with 11 bases lying between them. The CDR3 is 14 residues long.

In regard to this clone: Other DNA sequences in this sample translate to the same CDR3. CDR3 residues: CASSGGTRGETQYF. The CDR3 nucleotides read TGCGCCAGCAGCGGGGGGACTAGAGGGGAGACCCAGTACTTC. V usage is TRBV5-1 and J usage is TRBJ2-5, with 8 bases identical to TRBD2. Germline-derived CDR1 and CDR2 are SGHRS and YFSETQ. This CDR3 spans 14 amino acids. Losses at the gene ends were 4 bases for V and 5 bases for J; bases not matched to a gene: 7.